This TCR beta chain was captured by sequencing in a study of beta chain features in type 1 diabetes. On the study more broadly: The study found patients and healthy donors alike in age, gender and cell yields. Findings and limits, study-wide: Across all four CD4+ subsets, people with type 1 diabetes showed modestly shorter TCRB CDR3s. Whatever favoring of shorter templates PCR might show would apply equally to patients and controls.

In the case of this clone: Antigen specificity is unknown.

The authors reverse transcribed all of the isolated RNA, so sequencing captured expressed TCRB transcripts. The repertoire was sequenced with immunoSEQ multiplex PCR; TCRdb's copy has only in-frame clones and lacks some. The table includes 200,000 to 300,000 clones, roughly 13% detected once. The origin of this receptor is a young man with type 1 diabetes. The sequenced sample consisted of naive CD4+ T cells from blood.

CDR3 DNA sequence: TGCAGCGTTGTTGGGGCCGTCTCTGGGGCCAACGTCCTGACTTTC. It specifies CSVVGAVSGANVLTF. The gene calls are TRBV29-1 and TRBJ2-6; TRBD1 is a possible D gene (5 bases). V lost 4 bases and J 0 bases, leaving 10 bases between the germline ends. Per germline, CDR1 SQVTM and CDR2 ANQGSEA. The CDR3 extends over 15 amino acids.